The clone carrying this T cell receptor (beta chain) has a count of ten or more. This sample is part of a study of Graves' ophthalmopathy and Graves' hyperthyroidism. Germline V CDR1 and CDR2: LNHDA, SQIVND (reference sequence). The ends were cut back, 4 bases at V and 10 bases at J, with 11 bases in the middle. The CDR3 length is 13 residues. RNA transcripts provided the template for amplifying TCR beta CDR3 regions. RT-PCR with HTBI primers came first, then second-round multiplex PCR. Using its own MiXCR run on the multiplex PCR reads, TCRdb lists one record per CDR3 protein. Of about 220,000 distinct CDR3 sequences listed, 20% to 25% were seen once; the top ten hold 43%.

Sequenced sample: peripheral blood. The gene calls are TRBV19 and TRBJ1-6; tentatively, D is TRBD1 (6 bases). The sequence was obtained from a woman between 50 and 59 years old with Graves' ophthalmopathy. The CDR3 region has the DNA TGTGCCAGTAGTAACCGGGACAAGTCACCCCTCCACTTT. It translates to CASSNRDKSPLHF.